A selection of T cell receptor beta chains follows, all from one sample in a study of shared clonotypes between healthy human individuals. The data were produced by immunoSEQ multiplex PCR, yet TCRdb's version contains in-frame clones alone and is incomplete. The table includes about 1.1 million clones, approximately 80% detected once. Sequences were obtained from memory CD4+ T cells from PBMCs. Receptor source: a man between 18 and 29 years old in good health. Some clones in this sample may be carry-over from other donors' samples. CDR3s include the opening cysteine and the closing phenylalanine or tryptophan.

j_call v_call cdr3_aa
TRBJ1-2 TRBV28 CASRTDRTYGYTF
TRBJ2-7 TRBV27 CATNSLAGAVYEQYF
TRBJ1-1 TRBV2 CASSEMSRRGGEAFF
TRBJ1-2 TRBV6-5 CASSYPRTGGTYGYTF
TRBJ2-7 TRBV28 CASSLIGQGTYEQYF
TRBJ2-5 TRBV15 CATSRDAIGETQYF
TRBJ2-7 TRBV2 CASSPDRSTYEQYF
TRBJ1-2 TRBV27 CASSPMSLNYGYTF
TRBJ2-2 TRBV7-8 CASSGQVQTGELFF
TRBJ2-2 TRBV27 CASRSWTANTGELFF
TRBJ1-2 TRBV28 CASSLYTLAYGYTF
TRBJ1-4 TRBV18 CASSPNQVQNEKLFF
TRBJ2-5 TRBV5-1 CASSLGVRGTETQYF
TRBJ2-5 TRBV28 CASRAGLAQETQYF
TRBJ1-5 TRBV7-2 CASSLSWGQPQHF
TRBJ1-2 TRBV4-2 CASSYQLQSRDGYTF
TRBJ2-2 TRBV5-1 CASSPGLAGGLQDTGELFF
TRBJ2-7 TRBV28 CASSRGYEQYF
TRBJ2-1 TRBV28 CASGPTSGPYNEQFF
TRBJ2-1 TRBV7-9 CASRWTGGDNEQFF
TRBJ2-1 TRBV4-2 CASSHSTSGSYNEQFF
TRBJ1-2 TRBV5-3 CARSSRRGLYGYTF
TRBJ2-1 TRBV28 CASSTTSGGRLDEQFF
TRBJ1-1 TRBV29-1 CSVVGDTEAFF
TRBJ2-3 TRBV28 CASSLGERSEYF
TRBJ1-2 TRBV13 CASSKRELYGYTF
TRBJ2-7 TRBV7-3 CASSADSLSYEQYF
TRBJ2-7 TRBV28 CASSPPGFEQYF
TRBJ2-5 TRBV27 CASSLSSKETQYF
TRBJ1-1 TRBV27 CASHTAAQGWTEAFF
TRBJ2-3 TRBV6-4 CASSEQGGAGTDTQYF
TRBJ1-4 TRBV20-1 CSANKGEKLFF
TRBJ2-1 TRBV5-1 CASSPGLDGDEQFF
TRBJ2-7 TRBV6-7 CASSPTDGGSYEQYF
TRBJ2-3 TRBV14 CASRRRTGDSDTQYF
TRBJ1-1 TRBV18 CASSLGKTGGDTEAFF
TRBJ2-3 TRBV5-1 CASSRELDTDTQYF
TRBJ2-2 TRBV18 CASSPPVIYTGELFF
TRBJ2-2 TRBV30 CAWSGLGSTNTGELFF
TRBJ2-1 TRBV6-5 CASSSASGSYNEQFF
TRBJ2-1 TRBV5-4 CASSFFSGQGYNEQFF
TRBJ2-4 TRBV2 CASSLARQGGRVQYF
TRBJ2-3 TRBV7-2 CASSLDLIADTQYF
TRBJ1-3 TRBV7-2 CASSPGAFSGNTIYF
TRBJ1-2 TRBV29-1 CSGGRDREGYTF
TRBJ1-2 TRBV5-1 CASSLGSSGYGYTF
TRBJ2-3 TRBV4-2 CASSQDGREGDTQYF
TRBJ1-2 TRBV18 CASSPGDRGLYGYTF
TRBJ2-1 TRBV5-4 CASSLVQTSDYNEQFF
TRBJ1-2 TRBV6-1 CASSERAGNYGYTF
TRBJ1-4 TRBV7-9 CASSLGTGLGEKLFF